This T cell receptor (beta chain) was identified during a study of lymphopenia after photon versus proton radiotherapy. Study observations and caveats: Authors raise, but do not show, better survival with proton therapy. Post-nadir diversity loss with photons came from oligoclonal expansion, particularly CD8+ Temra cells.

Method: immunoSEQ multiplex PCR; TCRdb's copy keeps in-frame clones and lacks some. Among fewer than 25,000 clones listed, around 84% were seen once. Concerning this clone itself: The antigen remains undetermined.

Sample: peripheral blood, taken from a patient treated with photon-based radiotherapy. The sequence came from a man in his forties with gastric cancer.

CDR3 sequence reads: CASSCWRQEVIEKLFF. CDR3 DNA: TGTGCCAGCAGCTGTTGGCGTCAGGAGGTGATAGAAAAACTGTTTTTT. The V call is TRBV5-7, the J call TRBJ1-4; D is uncertain. TRBV5-7 is recorded as an ORF, its role being uncertain. The CDR3 totals 16 residues. Trimming stripped 3 bases from V and 8 bases from J, with 20 bases between.